This TCR beta chain was profiled in a study of shared clonotypes between healthy human individuals. The CDR3 extends over 12 amino acids. CDR1 and CDR2 from the germline V gene are SGHNT and YYREEE (reference sequence). V lost 1 base and J 10 bases, leaving 10 bases between the germline ends. Study processing details: ImmunoSEQ output held junction-only sequences without quality scores, so filtering differed. Profiled with immunoSEQ multiplex PCR; TCRdb holds only in-frame clones, not every one. V and J calls and clone size are as listed in that table; D and trimming were resolved from the DNA. The repertoire includes roughly 220,000 clones, 50% to 75% of them detected once, and around 10% sits in the top ten.

Sample: memory CD4+ T cells sorted from blood. Subset noted: CD45RA-negative fraction. The chain joins TRBV5-4 to TRBJ2-3; no clear D gene. The clonotype comes from a young man in good health. CDR3 sequence reads: CASSLPAIPQYF. The CDR3 DNA is TGTGCCAGCAGCTTGCCAGCTATTCCGCAGTATTTT.